The T cell receptor beta chain under discussion was sequenced for a study of blood T cell repertoires in COVID-19. Study context: The United States, Italy and Spain were the sources of the acute and convalescent COVID-19 samples.

Trimming left V 3 bases short and J 2 bases short, with 8 bases between. Looked up from germline, CDR1 is KGHSH and CDR2 is LQKENI. This CDR3 spans 14 amino acids. Methods used by the authors: From reference gene primer amplification, estimates of nucleated cell counts were derived. Profiling relied on immunoSEQ multiplex PCR, and the TCRdb table lists in-frame clones only, not all of them. That table gives V, J and clone size, and the DNA gave D and trimming. The sample yields approximately 200,000 clones, 80% to 90% seen once. The source is a middle-aged man who had recovered from COVID-19. The material sequenced was peripheral blood. The genes are TRBV18 and TRBJ2-1, with D perhaps TRBD1 (5 bases). The CDR3 loop is CASSPRTTYNEQFF. In nucleotides, the CDR3 is TGTGCCAGCTCACCTAGGACAACCTACAATGAGCAGTTCTTC.